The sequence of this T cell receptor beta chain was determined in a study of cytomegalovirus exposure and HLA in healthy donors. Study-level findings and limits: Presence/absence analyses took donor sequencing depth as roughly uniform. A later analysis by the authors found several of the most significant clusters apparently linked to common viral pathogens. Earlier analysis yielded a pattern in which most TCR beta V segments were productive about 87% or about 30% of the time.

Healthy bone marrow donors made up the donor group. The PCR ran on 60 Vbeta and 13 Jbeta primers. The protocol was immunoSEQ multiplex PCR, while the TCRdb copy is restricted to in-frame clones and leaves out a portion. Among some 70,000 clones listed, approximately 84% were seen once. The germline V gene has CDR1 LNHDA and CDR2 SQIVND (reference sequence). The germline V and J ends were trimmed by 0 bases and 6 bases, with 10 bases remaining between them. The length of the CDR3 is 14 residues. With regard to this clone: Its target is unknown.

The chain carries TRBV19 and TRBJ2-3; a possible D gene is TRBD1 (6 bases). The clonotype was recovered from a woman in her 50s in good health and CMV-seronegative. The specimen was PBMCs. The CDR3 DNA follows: TGTGCCAGTAGTATAGATCTAAGGGGGGATACGCAGTATTTT. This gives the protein CASSIDLRGDTQYF.